The rows below give T cell receptor beta chains drawn from one sample of a study of T-cell memory formation after mild COVID-19. TCRdb re-called the 5' RACE reads through MiXCR, storing one row per CDR3 protein. The profile covers about 470,000 distinct CDR3 sequences, with 15% to 20% appearing a single time and around an eighth taken by the ten largest. Specimen: PBMCs or a T cell subset sorted from them (not recorded which). The receptors here all came from an adult woman who had mild COVID-19 (a few samples of this study predate the infection). Cell type and time point are not known. CDR3s include the opening cysteine and the closing phenylalanine or tryptophan. Each record gives: clone size, J gene, V gene, D gene, CDR3 DNA, CDR3 protein. A D gene is named only where the DNA matches it firmly. Clone size is stated in some rows and not others, as once, few, many or a class when expanded.

>-|TRBJ1-4|TRBV4-1|-
TGCGCCAGCAGCCATAACGGAGCTGCAACTAATGAAAAACTGTTTTTT
CASSHNGAATNEKLFF
>once|TRBJ2-7|TRBV6-5|-
TGTGCCAGCAGTTACTCATTTTCCGGGGCGGTCGGCGAGCAGTACTTC
CASSYSFSGAVGEQYF
>few|TRBJ2-7|TRBV4-1|-
TGCGCCAGCAGCCAGTCCCGGGACTACGAGCAGTACTTC
CASSQSRDYEQYF
>-|TRBJ1-4|TRBV18|-
TGTGCCAGCTCACCAAGCTCAGCAGCAACTAATGAAAAACTGTTTTTT
CASSPSSAATNEKLFF
>-|TRBJ2-3|TRBV5-5|-
TGTGCCAGCAGTCAGGGGGGCGCGAACCCCTCGGATTTT
CASSQGGANPSDF
>few|TRBJ1-5|TRBV2|-
TGTGCCAGCAGAAACAGGACCCAATATAGCAATCAGCCCCAGCATTTT
CASRNRTQYSNQPQHF
>-|TRBJ1-2|TRBV7-9|TRBD1
TGTGCCAGCAGCTTAGGCGGGACAGGGCCTGGCCGTTATGGCTACACCTTC
CASSLGGTGPGRYGYTF
>many|TRBJ1-1|TRBV12-3/TRBV12-4|-
TGTGCCAGCAGTTTAAGGGGGATGAACACTGAAGCTTTCTTT
CASSLRGMNTEAFF
>-|TRBJ1-6|TRBV7-2|-
TGTGCCAGCAGCTTAGAGATTGGGCATCGGAGTTCACCCCTCCACTTT
CASSLEIGHRSSPLHF
>-|TRBJ2-7|TRBV9|-
TGTGCCAGCAGCCCTCACCCGGGTCCGAGCTACGAGCAGTACTTC
CASSPHPGPSYEQYF
>-|TRBJ2-3|TRBV29-1|-
TGCAGCGTTGAAGGGGGGCCGGGAGAGACAGATACGCAGTATTTT
CSVEGGPGETDTQYF
>-|TRBJ2-3|TRBV20-1|-
TGCAGTGCTATTACAACCTGGGGGGAAACAGATACGCAGTATTTT
CSAITTWGETDTQYF
>few|TRBJ2-1|TRBV29-1|-
TGCAGCGTTGAAGAGGGTTTAGCGGTCTACAATGAGCAGTTCTTC
CSVEEGLAVYNEQFF
>few|TRBJ1-4|TRBV12-3/TRBV12-4|TRBD1
TGTGCCAGCAGCCCGGGACACAGGGGGCGATTGGAAAAACTGTTTTTT
CASSPGHRGRLEKLFF
>-|TRBJ2-7|TRBV3-1|-
TGTGCCAGCAGCGAGTCCGGGACTCCACGCTACGAGCAGTACTTC
CASSESGTPRYEQYF
>-|TRBJ2-6|TRBV2|-
TGTGCCAGCAGTGTCGGCGTACTTGGGGCTTGGTCTGGGGCCAACGTCCTGACTTTC
CASSVGVLGAWSGANVLTF
>-|TRBJ2-7|TRBV6-5|TRBD1
TGTGCCAGCAGTCCTTGGACAGGGTCCTACGCAGAGGAGCAGTACTTC
CASSPWTGSYAEEQYF
>many|TRBJ2-1|TRBV20-1|TRBD1
TGCAGTGCTAGAGGGGGACAGGGAAACCACAATGAGCAGTTCTTC
CSARGGQGNHNEQFF
>-|TRBJ2-7|TRBV20-1|TRBD2
TGCAGTGCTAGGATCGCGGGGGTCTACGAGCAGTACTTC
CSARIAGVYEQYF
>-|TRBJ2-1|TRBV7-2|-
TGTGCCAGCAGCCCCCACGGTAGTGAGCAGTTCTTC
CASSPHGSEQFF
>-|TRBJ1-2|TRBV12-3/TRBV12-4|-
TGTGCCAGCAGTTTTATGCAACAGGGCTCGAATGGCTACACCTTC
CASSFMQQGSNGYTF
>few|TRBJ2-1|TRBV23-1|-
TGCGCCAGCAGTCGAACGCGAAGGGGGGCTTCCTACAATGAGCAGTTCTTC
CASSRTRRGASYNEQFF
>-|TRBJ1-1|TRBV6-1|TRBD1
TGTGCCAGCAGTGAAGTAGGCAGGGGGCGAGGGACTGAAGCTTTCTTT
CASSEVGRGRGTEAFF
>-|TRBJ2-3|TRBV5-1|TRBD2
TGCGCCAGCAGGCCTAGCGGGGGCACAGATACGCAGTATTTT
CASRPSGGTDTQYF
>-|TRBJ2-1|TRBV13|TRBD1
TGTGCCAGCAGCTTAGGAGACAGGGCCGACAATGAGCAGTTCTTC
CASSLGDRADNEQFF
>few|TRBJ2-7|TRBV4-3|-
TGCGCCAGCAGCCAAGGCGCGGCGGGTAGGGCCTACGAGCAGTACTTC
CASSQGAAGRAYEQYF
>-|TRBJ2-7|TRBV30|TRBD1
TGTGCCTGGAGGATAGGACAGGCCTCCTACGAGCAGTACTTC
CAWRIGQASYEQYF
>-|TRBJ1-1|TRBV5-1|-
TGCGCCAGCAGCACCTGGACCGCTGCGGACACTGAAGCTTTCTTT
CASSTWTAADTEAFF
>many|TRBJ2-5|TRBV15|TRBD2
TGTGCCACCAGCAGAGGTGGGACTAGCGGGAGAGAGACCCAGTACTTC
CATSRGGTSGRETQYF
>-|TRBJ2-3|TRBV6-2/TRBV6-3|TRBD1
TGTGCCAGCATACGACAGGGGGCCACAGATACGCAGTATTTT
CASIRQGATDTQYF
>few|TRBJ1-5|TRBV12-3/TRBV12-4|TRBD1
TGTGCCAGCAGTGGGGGACAGGGTGGGAATCAGCCCCAGCATTTT
CASSGGQGGNQPQHF
>few|TRBJ2-5|TRBV7-9|TRBD1
TGTGCCAGCAGCTCCCCACAGGGGGCGCCGGGGTTGGTGACCCAGTACTTC
CASSSPQGAPGLVTQYF
>-|TRBJ2-1|TRBV4-1|TRBD2
TGCGCCAGCAGCCGCCCGACTAGCGGGAGCAATGAGCAGTTCTTC
CASSRPTSGSNEQFF
>many|TRBJ2-6|TRBV6-2/TRBV6-3|-
TGTGCCAGCAGTCAAACCAGGAGGGGGGCCAACGTCCTGACTTTC
CASSQTRRGANVLTF
>-|TRBJ2-7|TRBV3-1|TRBD1
TGTGCCAGCAGCCGCGGGACAGGGGGCTTCGAGCAGTACTTC
CASSRGTGGFEQYF
>many|TRBJ2-7|TRBV7-2|TRBD1
TGTGCCAGCAGCACGGGGACAGCCCCCTACGAGCAGTACTTC
CASSTGTAPYEQYF
>few|TRBJ2-1|TRBV5-1|TRBD2
TGCGCCAGCAGCTTAGGCGGGAGAGCCACTGAGCAGTTCTTC
CASSLGGRATEQFF
>few|TRBJ1-5|TRBV18|-
TGTGCCAGCTCACCGGCGGGGGATCAGCCCCAGCATTTT
CASSPAGDQPQHF
>-|TRBJ1-1|TRBV9|-
TGTGCCAGCAGCGTTTCAAGGGAGATGAACACTGAAGCTTTCTTT
CASSVSREMNTEAFF
>many|TRBJ2-7|TRBV27|-
TGTGCCAGCAGTCGCCCCCGGGCAGGGGTGGACGAGCAGTACTTC
CASSRPRAGVDEQYF
>-|TRBJ2-7|TRBV5-1|-
TGCGCCAGCAGCTTGGGAGGGCCGGGGGGCCTGAGCTCCTACGAGCAGTACTTC
CASSLGGPGGLSSYEQYF
>-|TRBJ2-3|TRBV5-1|TRBD2
TGCGCCAGCAGCTTGGTATCCTTAGCGGGAGGGCCGGATACGCAGTATTTT
CASSLVSLAGGPDTQYF
>few|TRBJ2-7|TRBV5-6|-
TGTGCCAGCAGCTTGGGCCTACAGGGAAGCCACGAGCAGTACTTC
CASSLGLQGSHEQYF
>few|TRBJ2-7|TRBV2|-
TGTGCCAGCAACGGAGGCGAGCAGTACTTC
CASNGGEQYF
>-|TRBJ2-5|TRBV4-2|TRBD2
TGTGCCAGCAGCCCGGATCTAGCGGGAGTTCGGGAGACCCAGTACTTC
CASSPDLAGVRETQYF
>many|TRBJ2-6|TRBV15|TRBD2
TGTGCCACCTCCAGCGGGGGGGCATCTGGGGCCAACGTCCTGACTTTC
CATSSGGASGANVLTF
>-|TRBJ2-1|TRBV29-1|TRBD2
TGCAGCGTTGCCAGCGGGGGCCACTACAATGAGCAGTTCTTC
CSVASGGHYNEQFF
>few|TRBJ2-5|TRBV20-1|TRBD2
TGCAGTGCTATTCGACGGGAGGGCCGTGAGACCCAGTACTTC
CSAIRREGRETQYF
>-|TRBJ1-6|TRBV12-3/TRBV12-4|-
TGTGCCAGCAGGGGGGCAGGGACCCATTCACCCCTCCACTTT
CASRGAGTHSPLHF